Here is one T cell receptor (beta chain) with its context. Antigen specificity is unknown. PCR primers comprised 60 Vbeta and 13 Jbeta primers. The protocol was immunoSEQ multiplex PCR, while the TCRdb copy is restricted to in-frame clones and leaves out a portion. Of 150,000 to 200,000 clones listed, 84% are singletons. This record belongs to a study of cytomegalovirus exposure and HLA in healthy donors. Looking at the study overall: Roughly 80 million unique TCRs from HLA-typed donors made up an early data release.

Trimming cost V 8 bases and J 6 bases, with 22 bases left between them. Germline assignment: CDR1 MNHNS and CDR2 SASEGT. The CDR3 runs 15 residues. General study findings and limits: Specificity of a few CMV-associated chains for CMV antigens was verified in vitro. TRBV6-2, TRBV6-3 and other indistinguishable V segments were excluded. Later on, analysis showed that most CMV-associated TCR beta chains appeared to be HLA-restricted.

The chain recombines TRBV6-1 with TRBJ1-2; weak D call: TRBD1 (6 bases). The specimen was PBMCs. The receptor comes from a boy between 10 and 17 years old in good health and CMV-seronegative. For the CDR3, the DNA is TGTGCCAGCGTGAGGGGGGGCAGGGACTCGGATGGCTACACCTTC. As protein: CASVRGGRDSDGYTF.